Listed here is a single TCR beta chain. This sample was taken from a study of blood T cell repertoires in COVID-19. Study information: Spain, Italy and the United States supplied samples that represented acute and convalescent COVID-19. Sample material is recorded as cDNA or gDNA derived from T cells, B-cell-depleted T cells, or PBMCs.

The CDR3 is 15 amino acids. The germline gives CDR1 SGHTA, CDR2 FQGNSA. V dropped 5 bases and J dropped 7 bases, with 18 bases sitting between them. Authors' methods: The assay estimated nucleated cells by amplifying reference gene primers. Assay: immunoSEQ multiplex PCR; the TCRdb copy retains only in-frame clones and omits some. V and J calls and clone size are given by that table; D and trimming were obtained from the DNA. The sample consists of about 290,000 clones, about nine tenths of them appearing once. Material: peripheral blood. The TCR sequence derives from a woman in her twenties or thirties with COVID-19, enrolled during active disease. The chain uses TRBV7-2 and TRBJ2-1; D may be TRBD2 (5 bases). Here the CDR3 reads CASSPLGSGRNEQFF. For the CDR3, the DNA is TGTGCCAGCAGCCCTTTGGGGTCGGGAAGGAATGAGCAGTTCTTC. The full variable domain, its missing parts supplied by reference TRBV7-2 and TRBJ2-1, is GAGVSQSPSNKVTEKGKDVELRCDPISGHTALYWYRQSLGQGLEFLIYFQGNSAPDKSGLPSDRFSAERTGGSVSTLTIQRTQQEDSAVYLCASSPLGSGRNEQFFGPGTRLTVL.